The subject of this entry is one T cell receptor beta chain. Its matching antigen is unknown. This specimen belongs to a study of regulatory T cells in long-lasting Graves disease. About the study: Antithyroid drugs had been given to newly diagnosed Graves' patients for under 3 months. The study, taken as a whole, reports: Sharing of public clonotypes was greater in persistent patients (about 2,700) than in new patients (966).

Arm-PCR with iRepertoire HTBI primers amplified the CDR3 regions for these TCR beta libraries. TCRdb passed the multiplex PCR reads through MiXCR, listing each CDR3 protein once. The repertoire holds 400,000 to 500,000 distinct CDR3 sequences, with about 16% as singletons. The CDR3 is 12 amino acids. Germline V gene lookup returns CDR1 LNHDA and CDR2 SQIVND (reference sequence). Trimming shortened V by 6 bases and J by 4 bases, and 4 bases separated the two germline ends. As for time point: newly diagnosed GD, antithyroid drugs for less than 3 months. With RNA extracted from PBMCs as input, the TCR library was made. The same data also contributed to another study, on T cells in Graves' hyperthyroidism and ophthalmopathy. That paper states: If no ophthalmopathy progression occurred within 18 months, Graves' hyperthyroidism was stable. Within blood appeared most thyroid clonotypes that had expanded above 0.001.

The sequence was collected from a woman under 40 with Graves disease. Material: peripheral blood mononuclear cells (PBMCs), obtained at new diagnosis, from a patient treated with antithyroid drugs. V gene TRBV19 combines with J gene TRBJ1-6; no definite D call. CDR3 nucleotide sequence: TGTGCCAGTAGCAATTATAATTCACCCCTCCACTTT. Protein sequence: CASSNYNSPLHF. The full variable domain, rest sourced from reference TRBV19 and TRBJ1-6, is DGGITQSPKYLFRKEGQNVTLSCEQNLNHDAMYWYRQDPGQGLRLIYYSQIVNDFQKGDIAEGYSVSREKKESFPLTVTSAQKNPTAFYLCASSNYNSPLHFGNGTRLTVT.